The clone carrying this T cell receptor beta chain was counted ten times or more. Its antigen is not identified. This record comes from a study of neurological immune-mediated disorders. The unsorted libraries were generated from a total of 2 million PBMCs, which had been stored in RNAlater at -80 C. The cDNA was produced through 5'RACE with 10-nucleotide random UMIs. TCRdb fed the 5' RACE reads into MiXCR, producing one record per CDR3 protein. The sample has approximately 66,000 distinct CDR3 sequences; nearly 3.5% are singletons. Trimming removed 5 bases from V and 5 bases from J, with 15 bases in between. CDR3 length: 14 residues. Study-wide results and limits: Among 34 multiple sclerosis patients, 18 had repertoires that phylogenetic grouping placed in one related-CDR3 cluster, a possible signature.

The sequencing sample was made of PBMCs. The V and J genes are TRBV12-3 or TRBV12-4 and TRBJ1-1; the D is unclear. This clonotype was sampled from a man aged 40-49 years with multiple sclerosis. CDR3 loop: CASSPSRRGTEAFF. The CDR3 DNA follows: TGTGCCAGCAGTCCATCAAGGCGGGGAACTGAAGCTTTCTTT.